This is a list of T cell receptor beta chains from one sample in a study of T cells in Graves' hyperthyroidism and ophthalmopathy. Each CDR3 protein gets one entry after TCRdb re-called the multiplex PCR reads with MiXCR. The repertoire includes roughly 510,000 distinct CDR3 sequences, over 45% of them detected once, and about 40% sits in the top ten. The sample consisted of peripheral blood or thyroid tissue (not recorded which). All receptors come from an adult woman with Graves' disease, either hyperthyroidism or ophthalmopathy (not recorded which). Both conserved end residues are trimmed from each CDR3.

v_gene	j_gene	len	CDR3aa
TRBV6-5	TRBJ2-2	13	ASSYGQGKAGELF
TRBV6-5	TRBJ2-7	11	ASSGRLVAEQY
TRBV20-1	TRBJ2-7	12	SATTGDGPYEQY
TRBV10-3	TRBJ2-1	17	AISESEGTNNYGYNEQF
TRBV10-3	TRBJ1-1	10	AISESTGEAF
TRBV29-1	TRBJ2-5	14	SVAKDRTGPPETQY
TRBV29-1	TRBJ2-7	11	SVKTTDTYEQY
TRBV20-1	TRBJ1-6	11	SARDFGDSPLH
TRBV29-1	TRBJ2-7	8	SVVAYEQY
TRBV6-1	TRBJ2-5	9	ASSGDQPQY
TRBV4-1	TRBJ2-5	16	ASSQQGFGGNNQETQY
TRBV11-2	TRBJ1-2	12	ASSFGQGDDGYT
TRBV10-3	TRBJ1-2	13	AISESGQGNYGYT
TRBV6-5	TRBJ1-1	12	ARESGTAVTEAF
TRBV6-5	TRBJ2-7	12	ASSYHDRAVEQY
TRBV2	TRBJ2-5	13	ASSVQGTAKETQY
TRBV2	TRBJ2-1	11	ASTEDSYNEQF
TRBV29-1	TRBJ1-1	8	SVDRAQAF
TRBV7-9	TRBJ1-2	11	ASSGRVHYGYT
TRBV2	TRBJ1-5	10	ASSDMGQPQH
TRBV19	TRBJ1-5	11	ASSIAPPGPQH
TRBV10-3	TRBJ2-2	12	AISDGGSTGELF
TRBV20-1	TRBJ1-1	13	SARDPYTANTEAF
TRBV29-1	TRBJ2-2	11	SGGHPNTGELF
TRBV12-3/TRBV12-4	TRBJ1-6	12	ASSLGTGRSPLH
TRBV19	TRBJ1-1	10	ASSTHDTEAF
TRBV19	TRBJ1-1	12	ASSYGTENTEAF
TRBV10-3	TRBJ2-5	11	AIREEVEETQY
TRBV19	TRBJ1-1	11	ASPSGRGQFAF
TRBV24-1	TRBJ1-2	12	ATSATGQGIGYT
TRBV11-2	TRBJ1-5	13	ASSSYAGGNQPQH
TRBV7-2	TRBJ2-5	12	ASSPAGLQETQY
TRBV7-6	TRBJ2-7	12	ASSVRDVSYEQY
TRBV24-1	TRBJ1-5	10	ATDSGTQPQH
TRBV10-3	TRBJ1-2	12	AISAEQGSYGYT
TRBV29-1	TRBJ2-7	9	SRQVPYEQY
TRBV7-2	TRBJ1-4	12	ASRLTGDSEKLF
TRBV6-1	TRBJ1-1	9	ASAQGFEAF
TRBV20-1	TRBJ2-7	10	SARLGPYEQY
TRBV15	TRBJ1-6	12	ATSRAYRVSPLH
TRBV5-1	TRBJ1-4	12	ASSPGTLGEKLF
TRBV6-1	TRBJ2-7	12	ASSHARVVAEQY